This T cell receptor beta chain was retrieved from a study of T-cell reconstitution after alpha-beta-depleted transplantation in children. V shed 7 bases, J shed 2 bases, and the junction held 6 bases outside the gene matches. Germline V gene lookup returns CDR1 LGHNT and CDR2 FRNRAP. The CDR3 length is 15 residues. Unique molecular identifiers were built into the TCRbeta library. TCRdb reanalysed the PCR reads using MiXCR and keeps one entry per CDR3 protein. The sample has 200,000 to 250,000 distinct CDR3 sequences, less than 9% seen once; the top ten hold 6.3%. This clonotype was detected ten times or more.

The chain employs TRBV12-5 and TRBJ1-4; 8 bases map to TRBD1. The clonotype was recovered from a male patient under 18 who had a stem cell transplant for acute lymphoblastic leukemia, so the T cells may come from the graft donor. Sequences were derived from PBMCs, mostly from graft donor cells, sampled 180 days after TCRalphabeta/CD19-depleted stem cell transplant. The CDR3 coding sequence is TGTGCTAGTGCCTTCCAGGGGGCGACTAATGAAAAACTGTTTTTT. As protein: CASAFQGATNEKLFF.